One and the same sample provided the 5 T cell receptor beta chains below, sequenced in a study of graft-versus-host responses after intestinal transplantation. The repertoire was sequenced with immunoSEQ multiplex PCR; TCRdb's copy has only in-frame clones and lacks some. Among tens of thousands of clones listed, 92% were seen once. The antigens these receptors bind are not known. The starting material was unstimulated CD4+ T cells sorted from spleen or lymph node cells, obtained before intestinal transplant. Every receptor here comes from a human donor who received an intestinal transplant.

The gene calls are TRBV6-1 and TRBJ1-2, with D possibly TRBD1 on 5 matching bases. The CDR3 totals 14 residues. Germline assignment: CDR1 MNHNS and CDR2 SASEGT. The V end lost 5 bases, the J end lost 4 bases, and 14 bases lay between the germline ends. CDR3 in amino acids: CASSSPGPPYGYTF. CDR3 nucleotide sequence: TGTGCCAGCAGTTCCCCGGGACCGCCCTATGGCTACACCTTC.

V gene TRBV5-1 combines with J gene TRBJ1-4, with TRBD1 as a possible D gene (5 bases). The V end was cut by 4 bases, the J end by 4 bases, with 23 bases between. Per germline, CDR1 SGHRS and CDR2 YFSETQ. The CDR3 sequence is 18 residues long. In DNA form, the CDR3 reads TGCGCCAGCAGCCGCGGGGGGGTAGGACCCGAAATTAATGAAAAACTGTTTTTT. Protein: CASSRGGVGPEINEKLFF. Filled out from reference TRBV5-1 and TRBJ1-4, the complete variable domain reads KAGVTQTPRYLIKTRGQQVTLSCSPISGHRSVSWYQQTPGQGLQFLFEYFSETQRNKGNFPGRFSGRQFSNSRSEMNVSTLELGDSALYLCASSRGGVGPEINEKLFFGSGTQLSVL.

This clone occurred once. This chain connects TRBV11-3 to TRBJ2-1; D unresolved. There are 11 residues in the CDR3. The germline V and J ends were trimmed by 3 bases and 7 bases, with 4 bases remaining between them. Germline V gives CDR1 SGHNT, CDR2 YENEEA. The CDR3 coding sequence is TGTGCCAGCAGCTTGGGTAATGAGCAGTTCTTC. This gives the protein CASSLGNEQFF. Full variable domain (outside the CDR3, taken from reference TRBV11-3 and TRBJ2-1): EAGVVQSPRYKIIEKKQPVAFWCNPISGHNTLYWYLQNLGQGPELLIRYENEEAVDDSQLPKDRFSAERLKGVDSTLKIQPAELGDSAVYLCASSLGNEQFFGPGTRLTVL.

The CDR3: CASSVMGVGFTEAFF. The CDR3 DNA is TGTGCCAGCAGCGTAATGGGGGTGGGGTTCACTGAAGCTTTCTTT. J is TRBJ1-1 and V is TRBV9; D might be TRBD1 (5 bases). The length of the CDR3 is 15 residues. The V end was cut by 1 base, the J end by 4 bases, with 14 bases between. Looked up from germline, CDR1 is SGDLS and CDR2 is YYNGEE.

This clone is a singleton in its sample. The chain uses TRBV5-1 and TRBJ2-3; D uncertain. V lost 0 bases and J lost 2, with 7 bases in between. CDR1 is SGHRS and CDR2 is YFSETQ in the germline V gene. This CDR3 has 14 residues. CDR3: CASSLEGHTDTQYF. The DNA for the CDR3 is TGCGCCAGCAGCTTGGAGGGTCACACAGATACGCAGTATTTT.